One sample yielded the 14 T cell receptor beta chains listed below, sequenced in a study of graft-versus-host responses after intestinal transplantation. The repertoire was sequenced with immunoSEQ multiplex PCR; TCRdb's copy has only in-frame clones and lacks some. The table has about 25,000 clones, just under 95% seen once. Sequencing used PBMCs, obtained just over 29 days after intestinal transplant. The receptors come from a human patient who received an intestinal transplant, so some T cells may come from the graft donor.

The chain employs TRBV6-5 and TRBJ2-2, with TRBD1 as a possible D gene (6 bases). Germline V lookup: CDR1 MNHEY, CDR2 SVGAGI. V shed 5 bases and J shed 2 bases, with 12 bases lying between them. The CDR3 has 15 residues. This chain's CDR3 is CASSTRTANTGELFF. CDR3 coding DNA: TGTGCCAGCAGTACTAGGACAGCCAACACCGGGGAGCTGTTTTTT.

This chain uses TRBV6-5 with TRBJ2-7; 7 nucleotides agree with TRBD2. CDR1 and CDR2 from the germline V gene are MNHEY and SVGAGI. V lost 6 bases, J lost 5 bases, and 7 bases stayed unmatched. The CDR3 has 13 amino acids. The chain's CDR3 is CASSHPRGDEQYF. CDR3 nucleotide sequence: TGTGCCAGCAGCCATCCTCGGGGGGACGAGCAGTACTTC.

The chain combines TRBV7-2 with TRBJ2-7, with TRBD1 as a possible D gene (5 bases). The CDR3 sequence is 14 residues long. Germline V lookup: CDR1 SGHTA, CDR2 FQGNSA. V was pared by 3 bases and J by 5 bases, with 14 bases between. CDR3: CASSLASGAHEQYF. As DNA, the CDR3 is TGTGCCAGCAGCTTGGCGTCTGGGGCCCACGAGCAGTACTTC. The variable domain in full, completed from reference TRBV7-2 and TRBJ2-7, reads GAGVSQSPSNKVTEKGKDVELRCDPISGHTALYWYRQSLGQGLEFLIYFQGNSAPDKSGLPSDRFSAERTGGSVSTLTIQRTQQEDSAVYLCASSLASGAHEQYFGPGTRLTVT.

The chain employs TRBV28 and TRBJ2-1; D gene unclear. Germline CDR1 MDHEN, CDR2 SYDVKM. The CDR3 consists of 13 residues. Trimming removed 5 bases at V and 8 bases at J, with 13 bases between. CDR3 amino acids: CASSPYGQDEQFF. CDR3 nucleotides: TGTGCCAGCAGTCCCTATGGGCAGGATGAGCAGTTCTTC.

V and J are TRBV6-5 and TRBJ2-3; no definite D call. The CDR3 extends over 13 amino acids. Germline assignment: CDR1 MNHEY and CDR2 SVGAGI. Trimming stripped 6 bases from V and 6 bases from J, with 13 bases between. CDR3 in amino acids: CASSLPGRDTQYF. CDR3 bases: TGTGCCAGCAGCCTCCCAGGTCGGGATACGCAGTATTTT.

The chain employs TRBV5-5 and TRBJ2-7; no definite D call. Germline V gives CDR1 SGHKS, CDR2 YYEKEE (reference sequence). Trimming took 2 bases from V and 6 from J, leaving 27 bases between them. The CDR3 length is 18 residues. The CDR3 nucleotides read TGTGCCAGCAGCTTAATGGCCCGCCGTTCTTGGTTTTTGGCCGAGCAGTACTTC. Amino acid sequence: CASSLMARRSWFLAEQYF.

Only a few counts were recorded for this clone. This chain connects TRBV6-5 to TRBJ1-1; 9 bases align to TRBD1. Unmatched junction bases numbered 4, after V lost 6 bases and J lost 5 bases. The CDR3 loop spans 13 amino acids. Germline CDR1 and CDR2: MNHEY and SVGAGI. CDR3 sequence reads: CASRYRGRTEAFF. The CDR3 DNA sequence: TGTGCCAGCAGATACAGGGGGCGAACTGAAGCTTTCTTT.

The sample holds a few counts of this clone. The CDR3 DNA is TGTGCCAGCAGTCTTGGACAGGGCGGGGGCTATGGCTACACCTTC. It codes for CASSLGQGGGYGYTF. This rearrangement joins TRBV27 to TRBJ1-2; 8 bases are a match to TRBD1. The V gene end was trimmed by 5 bases and the J gene end by 4 bases; junction bases not matched to a gene: 9. Germline V gene lookup returns CDR1 MNHEY and CDR2 SMNVEV (reference sequence). There are 15 residues in the CDR3.

The gene calls are TRBV4-1 and TRBJ2-7; TRBD2 matches 7 bases. The trim removed 3 bases at V and 1 base at J, leaving 6 bases unmatched. This CDR3 comprises 15 residues. Germline V gene data show CDR1 as MGHRA and CDR2 as YSYEKL. The CDR3 loop is CASSQQGGQSYEQYF. CDR3 DNA: TGCGCCAGCAGCCAGCAGGGAGGGCAGTCCTACGAGCAGTACTTC.

The V call is TRBV5-5, the J call TRBJ1-2, with D unclear. Germline loops: CDR1 SGHKS, CDR2 YYEKEE (reference sequence). The CDR3 loop spans 15 amino acids. V lost 1 base to trimming and J lost 4 bases, with 14 bases between them. CDR3 DNA sequence: TGTGCCAGCAGCTTGTACCGGGAGCCATTCTATGGCTACACCTTC. Translated: CASSLYREPFYGYTF.

The rearrangement uses TRBV27 and TRBJ1-1, with a possible D match to TRBD1 (6 bases). The CDR3 contains 13 residues. Trimming left V 4 bases short and J 2 bases short, with 8 bases between. Germline V gene lookup returns CDR1 MNHEY and CDR2 SMNVEV (reference sequence). CDR3 amino acids: CASSSRGNTEAFF. The CDR3 bases are TGTGCCAGCAGTTCCAGGGGAAACACTGAAGCTTTCTTT.

The CDR3: CASSLSQGGYGYTF. CDR3 DNA sequence: TGCGCCAGCAGCTTGTCCCAGGGAGGCTATGGCTACACCTTC. The V gene is TRBV5-1, the J gene TRBJ1-2; possible D gene TRBD1, 5 bases. V was pared by 1 base and J by 4 bases, with 11 bases between. CDR3 length: 14 residues. Germline loops: CDR1 SGHRS, CDR2 YFSETQ.

The chain links TRBV27 to TRBJ2-1; no clear D. Germline-derived CDR1 and CDR2 are MNHEY and SMNVEV (reference sequence). V was shortened by 3 bases and J by 3 bases, with 9 bases between the two germline ends. This CDR3 region has 14 residues. CDR3 bases: TGTGCCAGCAGTTTTTTAGGGAACTACAATGAGCAGTTCTTC. Amino acid sequence: CASSFLGNYNEQFF.

The chain joins TRBV5-1 to TRBJ1-2; D is ambiguous. This CDR3 contains 14 residues. Looked up from germline, CDR1 is SGHRS and CDR2 is YFSETQ. The V end lost 0 bases, the J end lost 2 bases, and 8 bases lay between the germline ends. CDR3 region: CASSLAPLNYGYTF. The CDR3 region has the DNA TGCGCCAGCAGCTTGGCCCCCCTGAACTATGGCTACACCTTC.